Many counts were recorded for the clone carrying this T cell receptor beta chain. Its antigen is not known. The record originates from a study of regulatory T cells in long-lasting Graves disease. Time point indicated: newly diagnosed GD, antithyroid drugs for less than 3 months. PBMCs provided the RNA from which the TCR library was made. Notes on the study in general: Shared public clonotypes totalled 2,741 in persistent patients, compared with roughly 970 in new patients.

CDR3-region Arm-PCR and iRepertoire HTBI primers produced the TCR beta libraries. MiXCR, run by TCRdb on the multiplex PCR reads, gives a single entry per CDR3 protein. Of about 220,000 distinct CDR3 sequences in the sample, about a sixth are singletons; the top ten hold approximately 20%. Looked up from germline, CDR1 is SEHNR and CDR2 is FQNEAQ (reference sequence). With V trimmed by 0 bases and J by 1 base, 6 bases remained unmatched. The CDR3 extends over 18 amino acids. This receptor was obtained from a female donor with Graves disease. Sample: peripheral blood mononuclear cells (PBMCs), taken at new diagnosis, from a patient treated with antithyroid drugs. The rearrangement links TRBV7-9 to TRBJ2-3; 11 nucleotides align to TRBD2. CDR3 protein: CASSLALAGVHGTDTQYF. The DNA of the CDR3 is TGTGCCAGCAGCTTAGCACTAGCGGGAGTACACGGCACAGATACGCAGTATTTT.